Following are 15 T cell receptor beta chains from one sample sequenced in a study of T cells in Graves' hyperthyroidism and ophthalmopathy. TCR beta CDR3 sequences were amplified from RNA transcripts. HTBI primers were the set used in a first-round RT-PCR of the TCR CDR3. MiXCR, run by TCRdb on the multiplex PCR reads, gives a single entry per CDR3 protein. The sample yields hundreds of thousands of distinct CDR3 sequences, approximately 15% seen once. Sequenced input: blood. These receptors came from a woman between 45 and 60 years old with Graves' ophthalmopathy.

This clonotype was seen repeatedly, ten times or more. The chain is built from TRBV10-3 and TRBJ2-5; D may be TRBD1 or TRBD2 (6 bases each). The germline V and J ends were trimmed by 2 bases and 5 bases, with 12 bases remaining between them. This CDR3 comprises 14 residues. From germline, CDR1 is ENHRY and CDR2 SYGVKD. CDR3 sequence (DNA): TGTGCCATCAGTGAGCGGGGGCGCGGGGAGACCCAGTACTTC. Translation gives CAISERGRGETQYF.

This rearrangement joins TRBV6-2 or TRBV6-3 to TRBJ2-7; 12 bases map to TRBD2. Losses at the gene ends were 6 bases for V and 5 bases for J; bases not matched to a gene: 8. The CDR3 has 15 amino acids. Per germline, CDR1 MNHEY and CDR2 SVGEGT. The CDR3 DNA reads TGTGCCAGCAGCACACTAGCGGGAGGTGTGCACGAGCAGTACTTC. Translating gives CASSTLAGGVHEQYF.

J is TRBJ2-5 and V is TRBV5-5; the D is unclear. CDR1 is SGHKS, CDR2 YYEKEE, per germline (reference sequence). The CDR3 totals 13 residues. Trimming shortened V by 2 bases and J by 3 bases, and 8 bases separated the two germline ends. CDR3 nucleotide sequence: TGTGCCAGCAGCTTCTCTAGTAAAGAGACCCAGTACTTC. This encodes CASSFSSKETQYF.

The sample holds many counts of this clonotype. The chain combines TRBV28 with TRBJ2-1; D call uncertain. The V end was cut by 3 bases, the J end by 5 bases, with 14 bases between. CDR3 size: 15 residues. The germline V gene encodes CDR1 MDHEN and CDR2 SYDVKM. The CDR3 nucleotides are TGTGCCAGCAGTTTGTTTGCAGGATTAAACAATGAGCAGTTCTTC. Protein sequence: CASSLFAGLNNEQFF.

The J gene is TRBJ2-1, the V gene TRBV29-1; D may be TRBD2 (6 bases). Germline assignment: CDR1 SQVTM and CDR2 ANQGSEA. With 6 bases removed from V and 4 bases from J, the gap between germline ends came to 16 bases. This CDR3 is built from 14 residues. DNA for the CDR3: TGCAGCGTCCCCCGGACTACGGAATACAATGAGCAGTTCTTC. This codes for CSVPRTTEYNEQFF.

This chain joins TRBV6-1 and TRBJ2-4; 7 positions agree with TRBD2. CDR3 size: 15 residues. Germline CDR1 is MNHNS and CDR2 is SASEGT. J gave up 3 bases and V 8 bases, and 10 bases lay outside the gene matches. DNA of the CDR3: TGTGCCAGCGGGGGGGTTTTTGTATACAAAAACATTCAGTACTTC. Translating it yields CASGGVFVYKNIQYF.

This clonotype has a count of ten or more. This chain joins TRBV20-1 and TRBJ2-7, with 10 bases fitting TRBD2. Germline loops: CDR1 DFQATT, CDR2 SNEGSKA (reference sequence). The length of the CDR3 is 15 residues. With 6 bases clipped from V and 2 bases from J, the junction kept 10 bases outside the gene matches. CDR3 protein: CSASLLAGVTYEQYF. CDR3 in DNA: TGCAGTGCCTCTCTCCTAGCGGGAGTAACCTACGAGCAGTACTTC.

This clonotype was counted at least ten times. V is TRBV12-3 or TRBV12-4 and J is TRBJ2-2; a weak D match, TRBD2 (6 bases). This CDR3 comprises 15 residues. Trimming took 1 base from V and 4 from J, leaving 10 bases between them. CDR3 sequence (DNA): TGTGCCAGCAGTTTAGTGCGGGGATCCACCGGGGAGCTGTTTTTT. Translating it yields CASSLVRGSTGELFF.

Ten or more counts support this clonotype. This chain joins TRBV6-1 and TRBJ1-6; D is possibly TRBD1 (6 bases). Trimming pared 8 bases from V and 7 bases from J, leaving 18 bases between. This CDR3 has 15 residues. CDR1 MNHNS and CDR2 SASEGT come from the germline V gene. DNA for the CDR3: TGTGCCAGCTACCGAACAGGGTTACGGAATTCACCCCTCCACTTT. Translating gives CASYRTGLRNSPLHF.

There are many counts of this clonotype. CDR3 coding DNA: TGCGCCAGCAGCCAAGATACGGGGGACAGGAGCTACGAGCAGTACTTC. Its protein is CASSQDTGDRSYEQYF. The J gene is TRBJ2-7, the V gene TRBV4-1, with TRBD1 matching 8 bases. Germline V gene lookup returns CDR1 MGHRA and CDR2 YSYEKL. The CDR3 is made up of 16 amino acids. Trimming at V came to 0 bases and at J to 3 bases, leaving 7 bases not matched to a gene.

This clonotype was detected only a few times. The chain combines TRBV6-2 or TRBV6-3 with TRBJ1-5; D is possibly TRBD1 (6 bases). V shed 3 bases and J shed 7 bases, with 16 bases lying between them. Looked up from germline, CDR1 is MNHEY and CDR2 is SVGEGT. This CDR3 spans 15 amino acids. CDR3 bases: TGTGCCAGCAGTTATGGGGGCCGGTTCGGGCAGCCCCAGCATTTT. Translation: CASSYGGRFGQPQHF.

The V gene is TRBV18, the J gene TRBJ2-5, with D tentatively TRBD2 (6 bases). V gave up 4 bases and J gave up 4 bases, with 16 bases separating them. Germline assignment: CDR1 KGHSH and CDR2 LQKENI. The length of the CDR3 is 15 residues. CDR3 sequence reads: CASSRRDGGAETQYF. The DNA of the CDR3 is TGTGCCAGCTCACGAAGGGATGGAGGGGCAGAGACCCAGTACTTC.

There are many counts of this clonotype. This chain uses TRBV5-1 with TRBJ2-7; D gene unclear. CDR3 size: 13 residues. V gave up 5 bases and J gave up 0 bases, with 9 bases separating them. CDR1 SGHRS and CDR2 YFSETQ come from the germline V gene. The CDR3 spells CASSRENSYEQYF. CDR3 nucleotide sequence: TGCGCCAGCAGTCGCGAAAACTCCTACGAGCAGTACTTC.

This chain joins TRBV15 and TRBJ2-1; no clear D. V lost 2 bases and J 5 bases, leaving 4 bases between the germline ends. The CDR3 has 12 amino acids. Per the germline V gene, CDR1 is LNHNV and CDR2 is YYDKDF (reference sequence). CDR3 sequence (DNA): TGTGCCACCAGCAGACAGAACAATGAGCAGTTCTTC. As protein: CATSRQNNEQFF.

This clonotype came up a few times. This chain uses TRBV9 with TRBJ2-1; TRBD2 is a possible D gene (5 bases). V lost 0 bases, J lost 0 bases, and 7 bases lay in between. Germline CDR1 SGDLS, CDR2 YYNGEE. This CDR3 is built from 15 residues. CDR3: CASSVGRSSYNEQFF. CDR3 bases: TGTGCCAGCAGCGTAGGGAGGAGCTCCTACAATGAGCAGTTCTTC.